This TCR beta chain was documented in a study of T cells in women clearing cervical HPV infection (dated by TCRdb to 2016 to 2018). About the study as a whole: The cases were some 26 women with histologically confirmed HPV16-related CIN3 or worse, and 2 of those women had invasive cancers. Five blinded duplicates per group were added as quality controls, so that approximately 60 samples were obtained: roughly 50 participants and roughly ten replicates. Nested within Costa Rica's Guanacaste HPV Natural History Study, an exploratory proof-of-principle case-control study compared TCR repertoires across cervical HPV16 outcomes. Cases had a median age of approximately 35 years compared with roughly 41 for controls, and baseline characteristics showed no significant differences between the groups. Controls were 25 or so women whose single incident HPV16 infection cleared within 12 months without precancer or cancer developing. Among cases, blood sampling came a median of approximately 150 days after lesion detection, with an interquartile range of roughly 85 to 230 days. Blood from cases was collected at the visit where the lesion was first found, while blood from controls was collected once the infection could no longer be detected. Since HLA typing was available for only a few women, HLA type could not be ruled out as a confounder. In the parent cohort, some 9,900 women aged 18 or older were enrolled in Guanacaste, Costa Rica, during about 1993 to 1994 and then followed for under nine years. Cases were matched to controls by age within five years and by the year the sample was collected. What the work shows at the level of the full study, not this receptor alone: T-cell numbers per sample were unknown, so richness differences could reflect varying T-cell content rather than repertoire biology. Lower TRBV6-7 relative abundance was observed in cases than in controls (roughly 0.11% versus 0.16%; Bonferroni P = 0.0008). TCR repertoire richness was significantly higher in CIN3+ cases than in controls across sequencing depths, while evenness did not differ. Random forest classifiers combining richness and V gene abundances distinguished cases from controls with an estimated AUC of more than 0.8. Whether associations preceded infection or resulted from infection could not be shown with the cross-sectional design, and effector/memory subsets and HPV-specific T cells were not isolated.

TCR beta CDR3 regions were amplified by multiplex PCR using the immunoSEQ assay from an average of about 1.2 ug genomic DNA per sample. The assay corrected primer bias using a complete synthetic TCR repertoire to establish an amplification baseline. The amplicons were sequenced using the Illumina platform. As for the original processing: Sequence errors were corrected by clustering with frequency ratios and a modified nearest-neighbor algorithm, and the sequences were then analyzed in the immunoSEQ Analyzer using IMGT gene definitions. At each rarefaction depth, TCR richness and evenness were averaged across 20 rarefaction repeats, and any sample with fewer sequences than the depth was left out. Relative abundances of V, D and J genes were compared between groups using Wilcoxon rank sum tests, with FDR correction applied. In the blinded duplicates, the intraclass correlation was less than 97% for TCR richness and averaged about 80% across over 65 gene segments. The source is immuneACCESS, and TCRdb retained only in-frame sequences with V and J called. Part of the clones is not carried over; for the studies checked, unresolved V genes explain less than half of this, and the remainder is unexplained. That table gives V, J and clone size, and the DNA gave D and trimming. This specimen's table enumerates 30,000 to 35,000 clones. The ten largest make up 7% to 7.5% of the sample.

Taken from cysteine to phenylalanine, the CDR3 has 16 residues. Only the CDR3 bases that were read are kept: 39 of them, in frame from base 1. Taken from the germline V gene (reference sequence), the CDR1 and CDR2 loops are SGHNT and YYREEE. V lost 3 bases and J lost 6 bases; the stretch between them is 16 bases long. On this clone: The clone's antigen remains unknown. The read ends 3 residues early relative to the CDR3; the germline J gene fills the gap.

Every participant had a single incident cervical HPV16 infection, and prevalent HPV16 infections were excluded. Cervical HPV DNA was detected with MY09/MY11 PCR, and genotyping was done by dot-blot hybridization. Approximately 15 mL of heparinized blood were centrifuged, and the buffy coat was aliquoted, frozen at -30°C, then stored at -80°C. QIAGEN kits were used to extract genomic DNA from buffy coat specimens. Sequences were obtained from blood buffy coat. The clonotype originates from a woman aged 18 to 75 with a cervical HPV16 infection that either progressed to CIN3+ or cleared (not recorded which). Recombination joined TRBV5-4 with TRBJ1-6, and possibly TRBD1, on 5 matching bases. The sequenced part of the CDR3 DNA is TGTGCCAGCAGCTCACCTCAGGGAGCTGGTAATTCACCC. Its translation is CASSSPQGAGNSP. The CDR3 as a whole reads CASSSPQGAGNSPLHF.